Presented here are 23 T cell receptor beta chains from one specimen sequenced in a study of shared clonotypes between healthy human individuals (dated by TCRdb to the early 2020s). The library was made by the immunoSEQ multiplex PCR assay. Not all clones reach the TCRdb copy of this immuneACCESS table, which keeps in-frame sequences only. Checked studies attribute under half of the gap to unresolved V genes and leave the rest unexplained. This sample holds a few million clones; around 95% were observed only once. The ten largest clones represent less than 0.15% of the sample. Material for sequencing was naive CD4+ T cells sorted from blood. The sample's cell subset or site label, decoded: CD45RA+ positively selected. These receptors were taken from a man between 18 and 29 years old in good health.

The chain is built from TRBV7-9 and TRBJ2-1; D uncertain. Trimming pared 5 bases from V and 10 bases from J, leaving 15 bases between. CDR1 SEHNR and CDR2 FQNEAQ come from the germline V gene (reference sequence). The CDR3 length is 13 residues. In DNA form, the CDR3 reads TGTGCCAGCAGCCCGGTTTCGTTGTGGGAGCAGTTCTTC. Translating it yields CASSPVSLWEQFF.

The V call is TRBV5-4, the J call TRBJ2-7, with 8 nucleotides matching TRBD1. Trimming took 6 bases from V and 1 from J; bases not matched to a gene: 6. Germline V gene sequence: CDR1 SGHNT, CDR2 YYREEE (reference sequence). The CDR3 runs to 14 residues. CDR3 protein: CASTSTGGSYEQYF. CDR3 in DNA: TGTGCCAGCACCTCAACAGGGGGATCCTACGAGCAGTACTTC.

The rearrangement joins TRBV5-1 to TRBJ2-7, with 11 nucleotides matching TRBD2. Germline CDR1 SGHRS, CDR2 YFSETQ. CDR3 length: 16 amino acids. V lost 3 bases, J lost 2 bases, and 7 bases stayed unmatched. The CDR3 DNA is TGCGCCAGCAGCTCATGGACTAGCGGGTTTCCCTACGAGCAGTACTTC. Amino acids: CASSSWTSGFPYEQYF.

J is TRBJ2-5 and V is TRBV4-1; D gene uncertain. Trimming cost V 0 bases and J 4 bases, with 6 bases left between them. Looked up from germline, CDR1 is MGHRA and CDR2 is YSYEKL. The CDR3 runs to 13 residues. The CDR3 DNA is TGCGCCAGCAGCCAAGATCCTAGAGAGACCCAGTACTTC. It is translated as CASSQDPRETQYF.

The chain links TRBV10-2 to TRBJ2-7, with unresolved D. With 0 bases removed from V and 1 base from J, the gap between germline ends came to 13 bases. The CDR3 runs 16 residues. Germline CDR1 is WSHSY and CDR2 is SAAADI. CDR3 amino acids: CASSESRRKGSYEQYF. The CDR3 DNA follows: TGCGCCAGCAGTGAGTCGAGGCGGAAGGGATCCTACGAGCAGTACTTC.

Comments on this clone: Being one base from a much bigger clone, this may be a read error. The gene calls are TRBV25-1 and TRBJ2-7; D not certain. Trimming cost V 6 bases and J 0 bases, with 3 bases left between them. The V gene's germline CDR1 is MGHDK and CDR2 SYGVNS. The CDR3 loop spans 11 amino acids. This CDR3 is CASSISYEQYF. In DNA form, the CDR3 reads TGTGCCAGCAGCATCTCCTACGAGCAGTACTTC.

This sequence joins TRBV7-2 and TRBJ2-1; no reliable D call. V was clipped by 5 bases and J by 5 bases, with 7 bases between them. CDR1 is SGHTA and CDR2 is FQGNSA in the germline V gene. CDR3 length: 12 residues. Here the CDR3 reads CASSQVNNEQFF. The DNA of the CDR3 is TGTGCCAGCAGCCAAGTTAACAATGAGCAGTTCTTC.

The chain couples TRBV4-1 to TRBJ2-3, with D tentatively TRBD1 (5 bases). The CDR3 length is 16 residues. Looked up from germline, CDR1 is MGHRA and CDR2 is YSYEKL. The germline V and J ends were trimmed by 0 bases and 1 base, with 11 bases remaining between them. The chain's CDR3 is CASSQEGGQRTDTQYF. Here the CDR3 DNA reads TGCGCCAGCAGCCAAGAGGGCGGACAACGCACAGATACGCAGTATTTT.

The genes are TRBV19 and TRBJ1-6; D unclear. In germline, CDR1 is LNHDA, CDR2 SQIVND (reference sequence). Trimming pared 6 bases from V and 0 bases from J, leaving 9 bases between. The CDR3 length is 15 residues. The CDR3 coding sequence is TGTGCCAGTAGGGTGGGGAGCTCCTATAATTCACCCCTCCACTTT. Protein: CASRVGSSYNSPLHF.

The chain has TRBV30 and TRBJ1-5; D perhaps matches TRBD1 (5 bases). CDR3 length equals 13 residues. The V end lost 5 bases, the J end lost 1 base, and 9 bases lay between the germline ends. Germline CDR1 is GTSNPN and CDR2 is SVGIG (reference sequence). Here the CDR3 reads CAWGGQSNQPQHF. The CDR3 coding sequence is TGTGCCTGGGGAGGACAAAGCAATCAGCCCCAGCATTTT.

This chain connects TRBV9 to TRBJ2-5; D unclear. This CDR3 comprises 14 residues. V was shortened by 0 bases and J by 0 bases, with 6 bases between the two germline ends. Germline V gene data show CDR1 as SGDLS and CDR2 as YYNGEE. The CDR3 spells CASSVEPHQETQYF. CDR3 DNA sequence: TGTGCCAGCAGCGTAGAGCCACACCAAGAGACCCAGTACTTC.

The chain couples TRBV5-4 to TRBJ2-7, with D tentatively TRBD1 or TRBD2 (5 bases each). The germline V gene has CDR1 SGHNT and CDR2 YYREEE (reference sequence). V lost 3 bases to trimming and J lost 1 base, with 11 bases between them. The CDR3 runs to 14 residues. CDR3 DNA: TGTGCCAGCAGCTCGTGGGACGGATCCTACGAGCAGTACTTC. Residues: CASSSWDGSYEQYF. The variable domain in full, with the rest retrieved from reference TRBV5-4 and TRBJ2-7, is ETGVTQSPTHLIKTRGQQVTLRCSSQSGHNTVSWYQQALGQGPQFIFQYYREEENGRGNFPPRFSGLQFPNYSSELNVNALELDDSALYLCASSSWDGSYEQYFGPGTRLTVT.

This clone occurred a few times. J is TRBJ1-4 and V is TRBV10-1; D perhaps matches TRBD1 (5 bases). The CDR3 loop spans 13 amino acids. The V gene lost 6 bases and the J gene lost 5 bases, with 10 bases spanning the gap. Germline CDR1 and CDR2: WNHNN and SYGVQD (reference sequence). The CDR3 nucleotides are TGCGCCAGCAGAGGGTCAGGGAATGAAAAACTGTTTTTT. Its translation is CASRGSGNEKLFF.

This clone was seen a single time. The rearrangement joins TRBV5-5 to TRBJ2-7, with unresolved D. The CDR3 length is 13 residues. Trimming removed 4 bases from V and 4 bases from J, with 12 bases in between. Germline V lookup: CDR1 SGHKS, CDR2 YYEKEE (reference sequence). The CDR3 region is CASSQMGRYEQYF. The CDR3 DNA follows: TGTGCCAGCAGCCAGATGGGCAGGTACGAGCAGTACTTC.

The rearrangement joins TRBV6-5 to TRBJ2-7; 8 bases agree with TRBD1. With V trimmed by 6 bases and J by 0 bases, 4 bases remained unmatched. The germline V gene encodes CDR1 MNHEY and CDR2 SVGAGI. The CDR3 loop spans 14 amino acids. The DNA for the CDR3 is TGTGCCAGCAGAAAACAGGGGGGCTCCTACGAGCAGTACTTC. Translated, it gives CASRKQGGSYEQYF.

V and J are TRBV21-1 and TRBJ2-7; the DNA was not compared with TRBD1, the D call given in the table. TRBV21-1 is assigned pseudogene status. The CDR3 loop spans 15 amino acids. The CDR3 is CASSRPGTGGGEQYF. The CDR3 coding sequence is TGTGCCAGCAGCCGACCTGGGACAGGTGGAGGCGAGCAGTACTTC.

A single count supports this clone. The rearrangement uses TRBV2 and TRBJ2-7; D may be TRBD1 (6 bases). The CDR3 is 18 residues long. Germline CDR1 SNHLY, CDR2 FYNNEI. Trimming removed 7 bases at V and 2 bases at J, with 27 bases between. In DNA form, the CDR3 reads TGTGCCAGCACCCTACAGGGACCTCTTTGCGGCACCACCTACGAGCAGTACTTC. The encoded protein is CASTLQGPLCGTTYEQYF.

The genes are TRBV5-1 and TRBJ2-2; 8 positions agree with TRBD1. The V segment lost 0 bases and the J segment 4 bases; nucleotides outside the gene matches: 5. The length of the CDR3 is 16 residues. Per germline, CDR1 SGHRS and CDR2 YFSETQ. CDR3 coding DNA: TGCGCCAGCAGCTTGGCGGGGACAGGATCCACCGGGGAGCTGTTTTTT. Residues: CASSLAGTGSTGELFF.

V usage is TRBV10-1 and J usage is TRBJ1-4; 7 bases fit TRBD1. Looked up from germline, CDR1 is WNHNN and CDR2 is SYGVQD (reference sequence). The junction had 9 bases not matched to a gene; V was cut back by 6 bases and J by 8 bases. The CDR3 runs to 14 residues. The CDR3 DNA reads TGCGCCAGCAGCCTAACAGGGGTCGGCGAAAAACTGTTTTTT. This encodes CASSLTGVGEKLFF.

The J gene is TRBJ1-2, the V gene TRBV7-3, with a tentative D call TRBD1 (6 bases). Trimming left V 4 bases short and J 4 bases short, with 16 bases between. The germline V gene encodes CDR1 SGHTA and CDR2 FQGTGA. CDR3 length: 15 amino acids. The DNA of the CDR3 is TGTGCCAGCAGCTCACCGGACAGAGGGTTCTATGGCTACACCTTC. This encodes CASSSPDRGFYGYTF.

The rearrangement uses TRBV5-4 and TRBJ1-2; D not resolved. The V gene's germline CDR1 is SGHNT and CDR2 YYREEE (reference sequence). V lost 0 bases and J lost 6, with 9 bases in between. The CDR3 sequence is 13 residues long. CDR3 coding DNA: TGTGCCAGCAGCTTGGCCTTACTGGATGGCTACACCTTC. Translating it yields CASSLALLDGYTF.

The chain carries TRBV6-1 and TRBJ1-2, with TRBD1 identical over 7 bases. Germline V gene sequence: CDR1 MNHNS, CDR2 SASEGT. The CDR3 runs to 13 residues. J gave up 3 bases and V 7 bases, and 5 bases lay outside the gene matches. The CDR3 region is CASIPGQYYGYTF. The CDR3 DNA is TGTGCCAGCATTCCGGGACAGTACTATGGCTACACCTTC.

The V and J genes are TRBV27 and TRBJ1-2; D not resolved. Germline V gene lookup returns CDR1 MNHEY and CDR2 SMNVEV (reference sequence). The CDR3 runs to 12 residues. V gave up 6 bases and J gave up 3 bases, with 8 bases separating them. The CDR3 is CASRGPDYGYTF. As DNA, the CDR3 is TGTGCCAGCAGGGGCCCGGACTATGGCTACACCTTC.